Sequencing of this T cell receptor beta chain was carried out in a study of Ad26.COV2.S vaccination and SARS-CoV-2 variants. General study points: Recipients of vaccine and of placebo showed similar breadth of their non-spike TCR repertoires. Vaccine recipients posted higher spike-specific TCR breadth than their placebo counterparts.

Trimming cost V 7 bases and J 2 bases, with 11 bases left between them. This CDR3 is built from 13 residues. Germline values: CDR1 MNHEY, CDR2 SMNVEV (reference sequence). Concerning this clone itself: As yet, its antigen is unknown.

Sequencing was performed with immunoSEQ multiplex PCR; in TCRdb, only in-frame clones are kept and a portion is missing. The table records just over 350,000 clones, around 92% of them present only once. The V gene is TRBV27, the J gene TRBJ1-1; D is uncertain. This clonotype was obtained from a human donor who had recovered from COVID-19. The starting material was peripheral blood, obtained after recovery from COVID-19. CDR3 coding DNA: TGTGCCAGCAACCCCGGTGATAACACTGAAGCTTTCTTT. This encodes CASNPGDNTEAFF.